This TCR beta chain was identified in a study of T cell changes during pregnancy in multiple sclerosis. Sequencing used immunoSEQ multiplex PCR; TCRdb keeps in-frame clones, though not all of them. The repertoire holds 75,000 to 80,000 clones, with approximately 91% as singletons. CDR1 LNHDA and CDR2 SQIVND come from the germline V gene (reference sequence). Trimming cost V 5 bases and J 4 bases; bases outside gene matches: 2. This CDR3 is 14 amino acids long. This receptor was identified in a female donor with multiple sclerosis, enrolled in a pregnancy study. The chain combines TRBV19 with TRBJ2-1; 10 bases fit TRBD1. This specimen was peripheral blood, taken before pregnancy. CDR3 sequence reads: CASSRGQGYNEQFF. CDR3 bases: TGTGCCAGTAGTCGGGGACAGGGGTACAATGAGCAGTTCTTC.